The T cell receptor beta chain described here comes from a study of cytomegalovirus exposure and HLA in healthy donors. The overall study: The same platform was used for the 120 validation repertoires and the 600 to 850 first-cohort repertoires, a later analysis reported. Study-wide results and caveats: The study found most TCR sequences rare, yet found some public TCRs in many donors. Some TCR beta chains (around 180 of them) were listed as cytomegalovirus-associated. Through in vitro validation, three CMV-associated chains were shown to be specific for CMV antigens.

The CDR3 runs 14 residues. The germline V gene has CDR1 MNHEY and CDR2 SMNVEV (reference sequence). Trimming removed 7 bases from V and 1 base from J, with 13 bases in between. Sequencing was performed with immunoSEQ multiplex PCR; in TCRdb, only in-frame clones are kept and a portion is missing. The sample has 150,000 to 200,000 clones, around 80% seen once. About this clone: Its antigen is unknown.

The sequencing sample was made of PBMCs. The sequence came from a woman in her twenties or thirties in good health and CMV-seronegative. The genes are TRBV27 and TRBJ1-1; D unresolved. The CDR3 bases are TGTGCCAGCACCCCCGGGAGCACGAACACTGAAGCTTTCTTT. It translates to CASTPGSTNTEAFF.